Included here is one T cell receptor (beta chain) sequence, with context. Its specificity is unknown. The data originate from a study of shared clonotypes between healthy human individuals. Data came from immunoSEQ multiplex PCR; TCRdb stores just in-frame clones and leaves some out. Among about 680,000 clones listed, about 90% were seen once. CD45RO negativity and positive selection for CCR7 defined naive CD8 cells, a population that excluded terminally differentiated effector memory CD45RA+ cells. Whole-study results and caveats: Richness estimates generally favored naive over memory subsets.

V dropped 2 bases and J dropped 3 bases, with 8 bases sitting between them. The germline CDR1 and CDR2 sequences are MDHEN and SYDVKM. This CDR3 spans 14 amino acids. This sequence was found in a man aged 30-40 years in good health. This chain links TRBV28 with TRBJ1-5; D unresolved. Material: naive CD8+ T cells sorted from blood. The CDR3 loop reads CASSLGRFNQPQHF. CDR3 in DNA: TGTGCCAGCAGTTTAGGCAGGTTCAATCAGCCCCAGCATTTT.